These 10 T cell receptor beta chains share one sample of origin, sequenced in a study of beta chain features in type 1 diabetes. Every bit of the isolated RNA underwent reverse transcription, so sequencing read expressed TCRB transcripts. The repertoire was sequenced with immunoSEQ multiplex PCR; TCRdb's copy has only in-frame clones and lacks some. The sample lists 350,000 to 400,000 clones; approximately 16% were seen once. The material sequenced was naive CD4+ T cells from blood. The receptors derive from a woman between 18 and 30 years old in good health.

The genes are TRBV28 and TRBJ1-5; D is uncertain. The CDR3 consists of 12 residues. Germline V gives CDR1 MDHEN, CDR2 SYDVKM. Trimming took 6 bases from V and 7 from J, leaving 10 bases between them. The CDR3 bases are TGTGCCAGCAGACGGGGAGGCCAGCCCCAGCATTTT. Its translation is CASRRGGQPQHF. Full variable domain (outside the CDR3, taken from reference TRBV28 and TRBJ1-5): DVKVTQSSRYLVKRTGEKVFLECVQDMDHENMFWYRQDPGLGLRLIYFSYDVKMKEKGDIPEGYSVSREKKERFSLILESASTNQTSMYLCASRRGGQPQHFGDGTRLSIL.

This chain uses TRBV4-2 with TRBJ2-1; D is possibly TRBD1 (6 bases). Germline CDR1 and CDR2: LGHNA and YNFKEQ. This CDR3 has 15 amino acids. The V and J ends lost 0 bases and 3 bases respectively, with 9 bases between them. DNA of the CDR3: TGTGCCAGCAGCCAAGAAGGGGGAAACTACAATGAGCAGTTCTTC. Translated, it gives CASSQEGGNYNEQFF.

This clone was detected a few times. The rearrangement uses TRBV5-1 and TRBJ1-1; D is perhaps TRBD1 (6 bases). This CDR3 spans 13 amino acids. The V and J ends lost 7 bases and 1 base respectively, with 11 bases between them. Germline V gene sequence: CDR1 SGHRS, CDR2 YFSETQ. Here the CDR3 reads CASQGTANTEAFF. The DNA for the CDR3 is TGCGCCAGCCAGGGGACGGCGAACACTGAAGCTTTCTTT.

The chain has TRBV5-4 and TRBJ1-5; 9 nucleotides match TRBD1. After removal of 4 bases from V and 4 bases from J, the junction contained 3 bases not matched to a gene. CDR3 length: 14 residues. From germline, CDR1 is SGHNT and CDR2 YYREEE (reference sequence). CDR3 amino acids: CASSQDRGNQPQHF. Written as DNA, the CDR3 is TGTGCCAGCAGCCAGGACAGGGGTAATCAGCCCCAGCATTTT.

Only a few counts were recorded for this clone. This chain links TRBV7-6 with TRBJ2-1; TRBD2 agrees at 10 bases. The CDR3 is 14 amino acids. The V gene's germline CDR1 is SGHVS and CDR2 FNYEAQ. V shed 1 base, J shed 10 bases, and the junction held 4 bases outside the gene matches. The CDR3 DNA reads TGTGCCAGCAGCTTAGAGGTAGCGGGAGGCGAGCAGTTCTTC. Translating gives CASSLEVAGGEQFF.

V is TRBV5-1 and J is TRBJ2-1, with D possibly being TRBD2 (5 bases). The CDR3 length is 13 residues. The germline V gene encodes CDR1 SGHRS and CDR2 YFSETQ. Trimming cost V 0 bases and J 9 bases, with 10 bases left between them. CDR3: CASSLDGVAEQFF. CDR3 in DNA: TGCGCCAGCAGCTTGGACGGGGTGGCTGAGCAGTTCTTC.

In nucleotides, the CDR3 is TGTGCCAGCACCCGGGGACTAGCGGTCCAAGAGACCCAGTACTTC. Its protein is CASTRGLAVQETQYF. This chain joins TRBV7-2 and TRBJ2-5; 11 nucleotides match TRBD2. This CDR3 has 15 amino acids. Trimming removed 7 bases from V and 1 base from J; junction bases left unmatched: 5. Germline CDR1 reads SGHTA; CDR2 reads FQGNSA.

This clone came up a few times. This chain connects TRBV7-8 to TRBJ1-5, with D hard to call. Trimming pared 4 bases from V and 2 bases from J, leaving 12 bases between. Germline V gene lookup returns CDR1 SGHVS and CDR2 FQNEAQ. This CDR3 contains 15 residues. CDR3 sequence: CASSSGVNGNQPQHF. The CDR3, as DNA: TGTGCCAGCAGCTCGGGTGTTAATGGCAATCAGCCCCAGCATTTT. Looking up the rest from reference TRBV7-8 and TRBJ1-5 gives the full variable domain: GAGVSQSPRYKVAKRGQDVALRCDPISGHVSLFWYQQALGQGPEFLTYFQNEAQLDKSGLPSDRFFAERPEGSVSTLKIQRTQQEDSAVYLCASSSGVNGNQPQHFGDGTRLSIL.

This clone was seen more than once but under ten times. V and J are TRBV30 and TRBJ2-5, with unresolved D. Germline CDR1 reads GTSNPN; CDR2 reads SVGIG (reference sequence). The CDR3 loop spans 13 amino acids. V gave up 3 bases and J gave up 5 bases, with 13 bases separating them. The CDR3 is CAWSPNLRETQYF. DNA of the CDR3: TGTGCCTGGAGCCCAAACTTGAGGGAGACCCAGTACTTC.

Only a few counts were recorded for this clone. The genes are TRBV4-1 and TRBJ2-2; D remains ambiguous. The V end was cut by 3 bases, the J end by 1 base, with 3 bases between. CDR3 size: 13 residues. CDR1 is MGHRA and CDR2 is YSYEKL in the germline V gene. The CDR3 DNA follows: TGCGCCAGCAGCCACCTGAACACCGGGGAGCTGTTTTTT. Its protein is CASSHLNTGELFF.